In this sample, the clone carrying this T cell receptor (beta chain) turned up a few times. The record originates from a study of T-cell reconstitution after alpha-beta-depleted transplantation in children. Germline-derived CDR1 and CDR2 are SGHTA and FQGNSA. The CDR3 is 13 amino acids. The ends were cut back, 6 bases at V and 6 bases at J, with 13 bases in the middle. Unique molecular identifiers were incorporated during preparation of the TCRbeta library. TCRdb re-called the PCR reads with MiXCR, one entry per CDR3 protein. The sample shows around 380,000 distinct CDR3 sequences, approximately 11% of them seen only once.

This TCR was sampled from a human donor who donated a stem cell graft to a child with acute myeloid leukemia. The sequences come from PBMCs from the stem cell graft donor, collected from the stem cell graft. The J gene is TRBJ2-3, the V gene TRBV7-2; D gene uncertain. Here the CDR3 reads CASSGVGPDTQYF. Here the CDR3 DNA reads TGTGCCAGCAGTGGGGTCGGTCCTGATACGCAGTATTTT.